This T cell receptor beta chain originates from a study of neurological immune-mediated disorders. 5'RACE employing 10-nucleotide random UMIs yielded the cDNA. In TCRdb, the 5' RACE reads were re-called with MiXCR into one record per CDR3 protein. This sample has almost 30,000 distinct CDR3 sequences, with about an eighth found just once. This clonotype came up many times. Its antigen is not known. Study outcomes and limitations: The level of TCR clonal expansion was highest in patients with HTLV-1-associated myelopathy and lowest in multiple sclerosis, where it fell below the level seen in healthy controls. Across subjects, expanded clones had no CDR3 amino acid sequences in common, pointing to private repertoires in all groups.

V dropped 0 bases and J dropped 7; count of bases not matched to a gene: 5. The CDR3 covers 16 residues. Germline CDR1 LGHNA, CDR2 YSLEER. Sequencing was performed on PBMCs. This TCR came from a woman aged 60-75 years in good health. The chain couples TRBV4-3 to TRBJ2-2; TRBD1 matches at 10 bases. CDR3 in DNA: TGCGCCAGCAGCCAAGACAGACAGGGGGCGGGCGGGGAGCTGTTTTTT. Translation: CASSQDRQGAGGELFF.